The subject of this entry is one T cell receptor (beta chain). Its antigen is still unknown. The CDR3 length is 14 residues. From germline, CDR1 is SEHNR and CDR2 FQNEAQ (reference sequence). Trimming at V came to 5 bases and at J to 6 bases, leaving 7 bases not matched to a gene. These data belong to a study of CD8 T cells in Susac syndrome. When the RNA was reverse transcribed, random hexamers were used with an input of about 0.45 to 1 ug. Across 54 Vbeta and 13 Jbeta, immunoSEQ multiplex PCR amplified TCR beta CDR3. One entry per CDR3 protein, called by TCRdb with MiXCR from the immunoSEQ multiplex PCR reads. The sample lists around 270,000 distinct CDR3 sequences, about nine tenths seen once, with roughly 0.2% in the top ten. The study, taken as a whole, reports: Regarding the TCR sequencing and HLA analysis, the study admitted that a relatively small number of individuals were involved.

The TCR sequence derives from a human donor with multiple sclerosis. The chain is built from TRBV7-9 and TRBJ1-5, with 7 bases matching TRBD1. The sequenced material came from CD8+ T cells from PBMCs. DNA of the CDR3: TGTGCCAGCAGCGATACAGGGGAGGGTCAGCCCCAGCATTTT. It codes for CASSDTGEGQPQHF.